The sequence of this TCR beta chain was determined in a study of cytomegalovirus exposure and HLA in healthy donors. Points on this clone: Its matching antigen is unknown.

General observations from the study: In a later analysis, CMV-associated beta chains were mostly HLA-associated, it appeared. Data from an earlier analysis indicated that most TCR beta V segments were productive either about 90% or about 30% of the time. Follow-up analysis seemed to connect common viral pathogens with several of the most significant clusters identified.

60 Vbeta and 13 Jbeta primers were used in PCR. Produced via immunoSEQ multiplex PCR; TCRdb's table is partial and in-frame only. Of about 82,000 clones in the sample, 70% to 85% were seen once. The origin of this receptor is a man under 40 in good health and CMV-seropositive. Input material: PBMCs.

CDR3 sequence reads: CASSAGTGEGVGTEAFF. CDR3 coding DNA: TGTGCCAGCAGTGCCGGGACAGGGGAGGGGGTTGGAACTGAAGCTTTCTTT. This sequence joins TRBV6-1 and TRBJ1-1; TRBD1 matches 10 bases. The CDR3 extends over 17 amino acids. Germline assignment: CDR1 MNHNS and CDR2 SASEGT. V lost 4 bases and J lost 5; bases outside the gene matches: 13.